This T cell receptor (beta chain) was observed in a study of blood T cell repertoires in COVID-19. Study details: The cDNA or gDNA used as material had been derived from T cells, B-cell-depleted T cells, or PBMCs.

Enrolment of Seattle patients took place during active infection, and they were followed longitudinally. Per the original methods: Estimation of nucleated cell counts was performed using reference gene primer amplification. Sequenced by immunoSEQ multiplex PCR; TCRdb stores in-frame clones only, minus some. The V and J calls and clone size are taken from that table; D and trimming were inferred from the DNA. The data hold tens of thousands of clones, with under 80% observed a single time. This TCR was sampled from an older man with COVID-19, enrolled during active disease. The sequenced material came from peripheral blood.

CDR3: CASRQDRSSTDTQYF. For the CDR3, the DNA is TGCGCCAGCAGGCAGGACAGGTCTAGCACAGATACGCAGTATTTT. This chain links TRBV5-1 with TRBJ2-3; 7 nucleotides align to TRBD1. There are 15 residues in the CDR3. Trimming cost V 5 bases and J 0 bases; bases outside gene matches: 6. CDR1 is SGHRS and CDR2 is YFSETQ in the germline V gene. Complete variable domain (other parts from reference TRBV5-1 and TRBJ2-3): KAGVTQTPRYLIKTRGQQVTLSCSPISGHRSVSWYQQTPGQGLQFLFEYFSETQRNKGNFPGRFSGRQFSNSRSEMNVSTLELGDSALYLCASRQDRSSTDTQYFGPGTRLTVL.